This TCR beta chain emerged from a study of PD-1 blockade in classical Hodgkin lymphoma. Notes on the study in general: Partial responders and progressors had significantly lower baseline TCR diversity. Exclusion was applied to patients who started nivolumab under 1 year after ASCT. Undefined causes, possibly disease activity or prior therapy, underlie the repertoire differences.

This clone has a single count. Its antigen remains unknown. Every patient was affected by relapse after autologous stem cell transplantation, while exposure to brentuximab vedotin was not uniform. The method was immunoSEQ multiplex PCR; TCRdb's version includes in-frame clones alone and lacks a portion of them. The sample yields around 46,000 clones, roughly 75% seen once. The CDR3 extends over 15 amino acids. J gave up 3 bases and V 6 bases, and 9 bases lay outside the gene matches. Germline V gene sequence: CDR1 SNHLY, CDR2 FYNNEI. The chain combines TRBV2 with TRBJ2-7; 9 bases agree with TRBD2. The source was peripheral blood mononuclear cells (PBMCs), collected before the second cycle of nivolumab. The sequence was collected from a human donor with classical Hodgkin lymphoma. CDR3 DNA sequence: TGTGCCAGCAGCCCGCCGGCTAGCGGGGTCTACGAGCAGTACTTC. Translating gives CASSPPASGVYEQYF. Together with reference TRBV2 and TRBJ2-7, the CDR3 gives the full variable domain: EPEVTQTPSHQVTQMGQEVILRCVPISNHLYFYWYRQILGQKVEFLVSFYNNEISEKSEIFDDQFSVERPDGSNFTLKIRSTKLEDSAMYFCASSPPASGVYEQYFGPGTRLTVT.